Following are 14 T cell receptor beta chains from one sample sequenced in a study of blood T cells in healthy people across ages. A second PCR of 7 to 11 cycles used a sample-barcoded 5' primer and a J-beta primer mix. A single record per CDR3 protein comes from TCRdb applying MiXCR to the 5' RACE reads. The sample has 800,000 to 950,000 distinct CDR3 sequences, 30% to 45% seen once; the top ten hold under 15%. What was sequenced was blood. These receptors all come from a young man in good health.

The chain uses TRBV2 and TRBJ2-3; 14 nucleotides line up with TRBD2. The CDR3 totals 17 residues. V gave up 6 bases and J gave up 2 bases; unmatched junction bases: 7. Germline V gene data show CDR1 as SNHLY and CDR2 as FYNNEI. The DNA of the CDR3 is TGTGCCAGCAGGCCCGGGACTAGCGGGAGTACCACAGATACGCAGTATTTT. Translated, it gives CASRPGTSGSTTDTQYF.

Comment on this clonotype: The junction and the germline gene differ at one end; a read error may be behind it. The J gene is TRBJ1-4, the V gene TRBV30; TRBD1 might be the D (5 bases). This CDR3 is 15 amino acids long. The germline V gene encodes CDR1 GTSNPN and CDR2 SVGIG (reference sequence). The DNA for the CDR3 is TGTGCCCGGAGTGTGAGGACAACCGGGGGAGAAAAACTGTTTTTT. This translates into CARSVRTTGGEKLFF.

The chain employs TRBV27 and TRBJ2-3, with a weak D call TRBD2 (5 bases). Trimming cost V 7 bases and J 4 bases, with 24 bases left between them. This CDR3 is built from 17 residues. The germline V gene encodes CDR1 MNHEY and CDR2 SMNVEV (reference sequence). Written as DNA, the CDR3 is TGTGCCAGCAAAGAACTGGGGAGAGTGGGGATTTCAGATACGCAGTATTTT. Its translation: CASKELGRVGISDTQYF.

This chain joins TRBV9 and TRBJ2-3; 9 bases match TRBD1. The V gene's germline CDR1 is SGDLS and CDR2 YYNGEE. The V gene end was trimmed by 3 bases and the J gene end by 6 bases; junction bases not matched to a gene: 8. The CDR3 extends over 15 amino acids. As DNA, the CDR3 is TGTGCCAGCAGCGCCGGACAGGGGATGACGGATACGCAGTATTTT. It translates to CASSAGQGMTDTQYF.

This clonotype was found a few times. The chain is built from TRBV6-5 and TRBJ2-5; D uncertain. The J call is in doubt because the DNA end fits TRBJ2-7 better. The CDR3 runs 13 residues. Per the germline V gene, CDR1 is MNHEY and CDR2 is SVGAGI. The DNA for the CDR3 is TGTGCCAGCAGTTACAAGTACGGTGGCGAGCAGTACTTC. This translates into CASSYKYGGEQYF.

CDR3 loop: CASSLGSFVVNYNEQFF. As DNA, the CDR3 is TGCGCCAGCAGCTTGGGATCCTTTGTTGTCAACTACAATGAGCAGTTCTTC. The chain carries TRBV5-1 and TRBJ2-1; D gene uncertain. Deletions cut 0 bases from V and 3 bases from J, with 16 bases between. Per the germline V gene, CDR1 is SGHRS and CDR2 is YFSETQ. The CDR3 runs to 17 residues.

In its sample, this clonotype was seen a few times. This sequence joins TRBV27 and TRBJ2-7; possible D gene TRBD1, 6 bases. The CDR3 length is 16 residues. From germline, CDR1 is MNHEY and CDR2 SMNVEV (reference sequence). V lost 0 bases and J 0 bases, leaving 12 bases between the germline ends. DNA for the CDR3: TGTGCCAGCAGTTTATCATCCAGGGGAAGCTCCTACGAGCAGTACTTC. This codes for CASSLSSRGSSYEQYF.

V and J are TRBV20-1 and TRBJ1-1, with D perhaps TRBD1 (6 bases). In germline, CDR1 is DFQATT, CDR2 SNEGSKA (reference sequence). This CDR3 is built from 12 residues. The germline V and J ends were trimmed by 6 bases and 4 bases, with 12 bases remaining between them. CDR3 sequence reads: CSASQGRTEAFF. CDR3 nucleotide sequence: TGCAGTGCCTCACAGGGCCGCACTGAAGCTTTCTTT.

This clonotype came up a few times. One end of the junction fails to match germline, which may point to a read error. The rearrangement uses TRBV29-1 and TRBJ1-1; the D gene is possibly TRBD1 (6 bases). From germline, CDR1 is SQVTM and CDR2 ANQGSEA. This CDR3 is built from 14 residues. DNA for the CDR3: TGCAGCGTGGAAGTACAGGGAAAGGGCACTGAAGCTTTCTTT. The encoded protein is CSVEVQGKGTEAFF.

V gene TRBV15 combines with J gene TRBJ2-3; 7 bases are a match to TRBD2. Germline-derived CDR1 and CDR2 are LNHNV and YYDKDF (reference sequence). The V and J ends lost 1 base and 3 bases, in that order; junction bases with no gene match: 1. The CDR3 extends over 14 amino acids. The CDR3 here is CATSRVGGTDTQYF. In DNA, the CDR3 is TGTGCCACCAGCAGAGTGGGAGGGACAGATACGCAGTATTTT.

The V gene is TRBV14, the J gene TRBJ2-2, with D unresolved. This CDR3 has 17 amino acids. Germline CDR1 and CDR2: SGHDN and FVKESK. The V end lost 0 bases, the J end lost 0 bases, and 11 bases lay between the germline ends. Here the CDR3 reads CASSQDRVTSNTGELFF. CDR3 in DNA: TGTGCCAGCAGCCAAGATCGGGTAACCTCGAACACCGGGGAGCTGTTTTTT.

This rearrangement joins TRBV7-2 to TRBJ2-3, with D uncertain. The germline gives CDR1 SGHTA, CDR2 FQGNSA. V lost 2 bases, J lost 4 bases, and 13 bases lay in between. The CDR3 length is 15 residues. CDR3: CASSLSWRPSDTQYF. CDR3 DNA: TGTGCCAGCAGCTTATCATGGCGGCCTTCAGATACGCAGTATTTT.

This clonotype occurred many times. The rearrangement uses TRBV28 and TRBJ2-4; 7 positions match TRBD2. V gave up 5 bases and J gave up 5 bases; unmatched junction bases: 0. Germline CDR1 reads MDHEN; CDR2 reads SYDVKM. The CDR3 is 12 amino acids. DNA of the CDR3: TGTGCCAGCAGTCGGGGGGAAAACATTCAGTACTTC. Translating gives CASSRGENIQYF.

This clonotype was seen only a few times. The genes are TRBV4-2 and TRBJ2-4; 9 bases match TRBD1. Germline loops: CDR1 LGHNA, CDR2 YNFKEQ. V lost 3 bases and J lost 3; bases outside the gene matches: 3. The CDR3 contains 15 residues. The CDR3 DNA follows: TGTGCCAGCAGCCACGACAGGGGGGACAAAAACATTCAGTACTTC. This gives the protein CASSHDRGDKNIQYF.